A selection of T cell receptor beta chains follows, all from one sample in a study of T-cell reconstitution after alpha-beta-depleted transplantation in children. TCRdb reprocessed the PCR reads with MiXCR, giving one entry per CDR3 protein. This sample yields 350,000 to 400,000 distinct CDR3 sequences, of which about an eighth are seen a single time; roughly 4.3% belongs to the top ten. The specimen was PBMCs, collected from the stem cell graft. The source is a human donor who donated a stem cell graft to a child with Fanconi anemia. CDR3s include the opening cysteine and the closing phenylalanine or tryptophan. D genes are given only for firm matches. The size field is filled for only some rows; it gives once, few, many or a size class.

cdr3_length clone_size j_call d_call v_call cdr3_nt cdr3_aa
14 many TRBJ1-2 . TRBV19 TGTGCCAGCTCACGCGGCGGGACATTCAATGGCTACACCTTC CASSRGGTFNGYTF
17 . TRBJ1-1 . TRBV6-5 TGTGCCAGCAGTTACCGAATCGGTCCATTCATGAACACTGAAGCTTTCTTT CASSYRIGPFMNTEAFF
14 few TRBJ1-1 . TRBV12-3/TRBV12-4 TGTGCCAGCAGGCATTTCGTCAGGGACACTGAAGCTTTCTTT CASRHFVRDTEAFF
14 . TRBJ2-3 TRBD2 TRBV5-1 TGCGCCAGCAGCTACGGACTAGAGACAGATACGCAGTATTTT CASSYGLETDTQYF
18 . TRBJ1-2 . TRBV4-3 TGCGCCAGCAGCCAAGGAGTGATGGGCGGACAGATCCTCTATGGCTACACCTTC CASSQGVMGGQILYGYTF
12 . TRBJ2-1 . TRBV28 TGTGCCAGCAGTTTTCTTTACAATGAGCAGTTCTTC CASSFLYNEQFF
15 . TRBJ2-1 . TRBV19 TGTGCCAGTAGCAAGGGGTCGCTCTCCTACAATGAGCAGTTCTTC CASSKGSLSYNEQFF
15 many TRBJ1-1 . TRBV15 TGTGCCACCAGCAGAGCCCCACCCCCGAACACTGAAGCTTTCTTT CATSRAPPPNTEAFF
12 many TRBJ1-5 . TRBV12-3/TRBV12-4 TGTGCCAGCAGTTTAGAGTTTCAGCCCCAGCATTTT CASSLEFQPQHF
13 many TRBJ2-1 TRBD1 TRBV29-1 TGCAGCGTTGACAGGGGGCCCACCAATGAGCAGTTCTTC CSVDRGPTNEQFF
13 . TRBJ1-1 . TRBV3-1 TGTGCCAGCAGCCAAGTGAGTCTCACTGAAGCTTTCTTT CASSQVSLTEAFF
12 few TRBJ2-5 . TRBV28 TGTGCCAGCAGCCCTCAATGGGAGACCCAGTACTTC CASSPQWETQYF
15 few TRBJ2-5 . TRBV6-1 TGTGCCAGCAGTCCTGGTCGGGGGAAAGTTGAGACCCAGTACTTC CASSPGRGKVETQYF
16 many TRBJ1-3 TRBD1 TRBV3-1 TGTGCCAGCAGCCAAAACTGGACAGGGGCAGGAAACACCATATATTTT CASSQNWTGAGNTIYF
17 few TRBJ1-3 . TRBV6-5 TGTGCCAGCAGTTACTCGGAGCTTAGATCCTCTGGAAACACCATATATTTT CASSYSELRSSGNTIYF
14 many TRBJ1-1 . TRBV20-1 TGCAGTGCTAGAGATCAGCCGATGAACACTGAAGCTTTCTTT CSARDQPMNTEAFF
14 few TRBJ1-1 TRBD1 TRBV11-2 TGTGCCAGCAGCCAACAGGGGGCTAGCACTGAAGCTTTCTTT CASSQQGASTEAFF
13 many TRBJ1-6 . TRBV4-2 TGTGCCAGCAGCCCGGACCCTAATTCACCCCTCCACTTT CASSPDPNSPLHF
14 many TRBJ1-2 . TRBV2 TGTGCCAGCTCAAGTACAGTACCCTGGGATGGCTACACCTTC CASSSTVPWDGYTF
15 few TRBJ2-1 TRBD1 TRBV9 TGTGCCAGCAGCGCCAAGGGACAGGGGCGTGGTGAGCAGTTCTTC CASSAKGQGRGEQFF
13 . TRBJ1-5 . TRBV18 TGTGCCAGCTCACCACGGTTAAATCAGCCCCAGCATTTT CASSPRLNQPQHF
15 many TRBJ2-1 TRBD1 TRBV6-2/TRBV6-3 TGTGCCAGCAGTTATGACAGGGACCCCTACAATGAGCAGTTCTTC CASSYDRDPYNEQFF
16 many TRBJ2-1 TRBD1 TRBV7-8 TGTGCCAGCAGCCCCCTCGGGGGACAGGGCGTCAATGAGCAGTTCTTC CASSPLGGQGVNEQFF
14 . TRBJ1-2 . TRBV4-2 TGTGCCAGCAGCCAGCTGGGGGGCAACTATGGCTACACCTTC CASSQLGGNYGYTF
18 . TRBJ2-1 TRBD2 TRBV11-2 TGTGCCAGCAGCTTAGGATTGGGAAGTAGCGGGGGTTACAATGAGCAGTTCTTC CASSLGLGSSGGYNEQFF
13 . TRBJ1-1 . TRBV29-1 TGCAGCGTTGAAAGGCGACAGAACACTGAAGCTTTCTTT CSVERRQNTEAFF
15 . TRBJ1-1 . TRBV7-9 TGTGCCAGCAGCTTAGAAGTTTTCAGGGACACTGAAGCTTTCTTT CASSLEVFRDTEAFF
15 few TRBJ2-1 . TRBV5-4 TGTGCCAGCAGCACCCCTCCCATTCCCAGCAATGAGCAGTTCTTC CASSTPPIPSNEQFF
17 . TRBJ2-1 TRBD2 TRBV3-1 TGTGCCAGCTGCCAAGAAACAACTAGCGGGGGGCCGGATGAGCAGTTCTTC CASCQETTSGGPDEQFF
14 few TRBJ1-1 TRBD1 TRBV7-3 TGTGCCAGCAGCCGGGACAGGCTAACGGCTGAAGCTTTCTTT CASSRDRLTAEAFF
13 . TRBJ1-5 . TRBV30 TGTGCCTGGGGGTTGACAGGTTCAAGGCCCCAGCATTTT CAWGLTGSRPQHF
14 many TRBJ1-1 . TRBV20-1 TGCAGTGTCCAAGCGGAGGACCCGAACACTGAAGCTTTCTTT CSVQAEDPNTEAFF
18 few TRBJ2-6 TRBD1 TRBV5-1 TGCGCCAGCAGCTCGGCCGGGACAGGGGTTACTGGGGCCAACGTCCTGACTTTC CASSSAGTGVTGANVLTF
14 few TRBJ2-1 TRBD2 TRBV20-1 TGCAGTGCTAGACGCCTAGCGGCATACAATGAGCAGTTCTTC CSARRLAAYNEQFF
13 few TRBJ2-5 TRBD2 TRBV28 TGTGCCAGCATTAGCCCAGGCGGGGGGACCCAGTACTTC CASISPGGGTQYF
13 many TRBJ2-1 . TRBV29-1 TGCAGCGTTGTGGGGGGGGCCCCCAATGAGCAGTTCTTC CSVVGGAPNEQFF
16 . TRBJ2-5 TRBD2 TRBV28 TGTGCCAGCAGTTTGGGACTAGCGGGGGGCGAAGAGACCCAGTACTTC CASSLGLAGGEETQYF
15 . TRBJ2-7 . TRBV6-2/TRBV6-3 TGTGCCAGCAGGACTCGGGGGACGTCCTCCTACGAGCAGTACTTC CASRTRGTSSYEQYF
17 . TRBJ2-6 . TRBV11-2 TGTGCCAGCAGCCACCCTGGACAGTCCTCTGGGGCCAACGTCCTGACTTTC CASSHPGQSSGANVLTF
13 many TRBJ2-3 . TRBV29-1 TGCAGCGTTGAAAGGGATAGCACAGATACGCAGTATTTT CSVERDSTDTQYF
14 . TRBJ1-2 . TRBV12-3/TRBV12-4 TGTGCCAGCAGTAAAGCTGGGGAGAACTATGGCTACACCTTC CASSKAGENYGYTF
14 many TRBJ1-1 . TRBV12-3/TRBV12-4 TGTGCCAGCAGGAACAGGGAAACGGACACTGAAGCTTTCTTT CASRNRETDTEAFF
14 many TRBJ1-4 TRBD1 TRBV11-2 TGTGCCAGCAGCCTGGACAGGGACAACGGAAAACTGTTTTTT CASSLDRDNGKLFF
15 . TRBJ2-6 . TRBV10-3 TGTGCCATCAGTGGGGAGATCTCTGGGGCCAACGTCCTGACTTTC CAISGEISGANVLTF
12 many TRBJ2-1 . TRBV29-1 TGCAGCGTTGAAATAGGTCGGAATGAGCAGTTCTTC CSVEIGRNEQFF
16 few TRBJ2-1 TRBD1 TRBV28 TGTGCCAGCAGTCAGGGGGACAGGGGGAGGACCAATGAGCAGTTCTTC CASSQGDRGRTNEQFF
13 many TRBJ1-2 . TRBV14 TGTGCCAGCAGCCAAGGGGAGGGCTATGGCTACACCTTC CASSQGEGYGYTF
15 once TRBJ1-5 . TRBV7-2 TGTGCCAGCAGCTTAACGCGGGGGCTTAATCAGCCCCAGCATTTT CASSLTRGLNQPQHF
12 few TRBJ1-1 . TRBV10-3 TGTGCCATCAGTGAGGACAGGATCAAAGCTTTCTTT CAISEDRIKAFF
12 few TRBJ2-3 . TRBV20-1 TGCAGTGCTAGAGCCTCGGGAGATACGCAGTATTTT CSARASGDTQYF